The rows below give T cell receptor beta chains drawn from one sample of a study of a mutant IDH1 vaccine in newly diagnosed glioma. Libraries were prepared by immunoSEQ multiplex PCR; TCRdb keeps only in-frame clonotypes and omits some of them. In the table there are around 30,000 clones, 60% to 85% of which are singletons. Material: peripheral blood mononuclear cells (PBMCs), obtained from a glioma patient treated with radiotherapy, temozolomide or both. These receptors all stem from a man aged 50-60 years with glioma. Some clones in this sample may be carry-over from other donors' samples. Each CDR3 is given with its conserved first and last residue. D genes are given only for firm matches. Clone size appears in some rows only: once, few, many, or a class for an expanded clone.

D gene	CDR3 length	V gene	J gene	clone size	CDR3 DNA	CDR3 protein
TRBD1	12	TRBV5-1	TRBJ2-7	NA	TGCGCCAGCAGCGGGGACAGAAACGAGCAGTACTTC	CASSGDRNEQYF
TRBD1	13	TRBV6-6	TRBJ1-1	few	TGTGCCAGCAGTCGAGGACAGGGGCGTGAAGCTTTCTTT	CASSRGQGREAFF
NA	15	TRBV2	TRBJ2-5	NA	TGTGCCAGCAACCCGACAGACCAAATTCAAGAGACCCAGTACTTC	CASNPTDQIQETQYF
TRBD2	14	TRBV9	TRBJ2-7	once	TGTGCCAGCAGCGTTACTAGCGGACACTACGAGCAGTACTTC	CASSVTSGHYEQYF
NA	14	TRBV7-7	TRBJ2-5	NA	TGTGCCAGCAGCTTAAGCCCCATGAAAGAGACCCAGTACTTC	CASSLSPMKETQYF
NA	15	TRBV30	TRBJ1-6	NA	TGTGCCTGGACCAGGAGGGAGGTCAGGGATTCACCCCTCCACTTT	CAWTRREVRDSPLHF
NA	13	TRBV13	TRBJ1-1	NA	TGTGCCAGCAGCGTAGGGACCTGGGCTGAAGCTTTCTTT	CASSVGTWAEAFF
NA	11	TRBV20-1	TRBJ1-1	NA	TGCAGTGCTAGTCACAGGGAGGAAGCTTTCTTT	CSASHREEAFF
NA	11	TRBV13	TRBJ2-3	NA	TGTGCCAGCAGCTTAATAGATACGCAGTATTTT	CASSLIDTQYF
NA	14	TRBV10-3	TRBJ1-1	NA	TGTGCCAGCGGCGAGCGGGGGGCGAGGACTGAAGCTTTCTTT	CASGERGARTEAFF
NA	16	TRBV11-2	TRBJ2-7	once	TGTGCCAGCAGCTTTAGCGAGGGCAGGGCCTCCTACGAGCAGTACTTC	CASSFSEGRASYEQYF
NA	14	TRBV2	TRBJ2-3	NA	TGTGCCAGCAGAACTAGCAACCCCACAGATACGCAGTATTTT	CASRTSNPTDTQYF
NA	14	TRBV25-1	TRBJ2-5	NA	TGTGCCAGCAGTGAATTTGGGGTCCAAGAGACCCAGTACTTC	CASSEFGVQETQYF
TRBD2	15	TRBV2	TRBJ2-5	once	TGTGCCAGCAGGGGACTAGCGGGGGACTTTGAGACCCAGTACTTC	CASRGLAGDFETQYF
NA	15	TRBV5-1	TRBJ2-2	NA	TGCGCCAGCAGCTTGGATGGTGGGCCCCCCGGGGAGCTGTTTTTT	CASSLDGGPPGELFF
TRBD1	13	TRBV11-3	TRBJ2-7	NA	TGTGCCAGCAGCACAGGGGGCTCCTACGAGCAGTACTTC	CASSTGGSYEQYF
NA	12	TRBV27	TRBJ2-5	NA	TGTGCCAGCAGGGGGGCTTTGGAGACCCAGTACTTC	CASRGALETQYF
TRBD1	14	TRBV5-5	TRBJ2-1	NA	TGTGCCAGCAGCTTGGGGACAGGGTTGTATGAGCAGTTCTTC	CASSLGTGLYEQFF
TRBD2	18	TRBV27	TRBJ2-7	NA	TGTGCCAGCAGTTTAACGCCCAGTAGGCGGGGGGGCATCCACGAGCAGTACTTC	CASSLTPSRRGGIHEQYF
NA	14	TRBV10-3	TRBJ1-2	NA	TGTGCCATCAGGGCCGGGGTGGAAGTGTGGGGCTACACCTTC	CAIRAGVEVWGYTF
NA	14	TRBV5-1	TRBJ2-3	NA	TGCGCCAGCAGCTTAGGAGGTAGCACAGATACGCAGTATTTT	CASSLGGSTDTQYF
TRBD1	19	TRBV27	TRBJ1-4	NA	TGTGCCAGCAGTAAATGGGGATTCGACAGGGGGGTTACTAATGAAAAACTGTTTTTT	CASSKWGFDRGVTNEKLFF
NA	14	TRBV7-9	TRBJ1-1	NA	TGTGCCAGCAGCTTAGTTTATCGGGGGACTGAAGCTTTCTTT	CASSLVYRGTEAFF
TRBD1	15	TRBV7-9	TRBJ1-3	NA	TGTGCCAGCAGCGCCTCCACAGGGGCTGGAAACACCATATATTTT	CASSASTGAGNTIYF
NA	16	TRBV21-1	TRBJ2-7	few	TGTGCCAGCAGCATCCCAACCGGGACCCGGGGCCACGAGCAGTACTTC	CASSIPTGTRGHEQYF
NA	15	TRBV2	TRBJ2-1	NA	TGTGCCAGCAGTAAACGGGGGAGCTCCTACAATGAGCAGTTCTTC	CASSKRGSSYNEQFF
NA	16	TRBV6-1	TRBJ1-4	NA	TGTGCCAGCAGTGGGGAGAGGCAGGCGGTAGGGGAAAAACTGTTTTTT	CASSGERQAVGEKLFF
NA	14	TRBV5-5	TRBJ2-3	NA	TGTGCCAGCAGCTTGATCTTGGGGACAGATACGCAGTATTTT	CASSLILGTDTQYF
TRBD1	15	TRBV10-3	TRBJ1-5	NA	TGTGCCATCAGTATGACAGGGGAGCTCGGTCAGCCCCAGCATTTT	CAISMTGELGQPQHF
TRBD2	15	TRBV5-1	TRBJ2-1	NA	TGCGCCAGCAGCTTGGGGACTAGCGGGAGCAATGAGCAGTTCTTC	CASSLGTSGSNEQFF
NA	12	TRBV5-6	TRBJ2-1	NA	TGTGCCAGCAGCTTGGTAGACAATGAGCAGTTCTTC	CASSLVDNEQFF